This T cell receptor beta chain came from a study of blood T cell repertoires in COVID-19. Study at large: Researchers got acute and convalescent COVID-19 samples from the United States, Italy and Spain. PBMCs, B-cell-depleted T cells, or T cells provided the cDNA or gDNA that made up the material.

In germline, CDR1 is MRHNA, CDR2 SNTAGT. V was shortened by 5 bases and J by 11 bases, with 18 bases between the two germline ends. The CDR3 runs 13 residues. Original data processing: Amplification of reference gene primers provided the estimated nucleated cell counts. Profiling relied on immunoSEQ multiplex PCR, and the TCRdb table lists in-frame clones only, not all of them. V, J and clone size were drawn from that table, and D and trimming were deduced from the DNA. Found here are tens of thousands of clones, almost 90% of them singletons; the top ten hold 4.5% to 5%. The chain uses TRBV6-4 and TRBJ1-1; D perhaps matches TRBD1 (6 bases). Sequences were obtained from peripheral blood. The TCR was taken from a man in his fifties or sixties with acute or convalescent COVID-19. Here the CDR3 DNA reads TGTGCCAGCAGTCGGGTGACAGGCCTGAGGGCTTTCTTT. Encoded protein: CASSRVTGLRAFF.